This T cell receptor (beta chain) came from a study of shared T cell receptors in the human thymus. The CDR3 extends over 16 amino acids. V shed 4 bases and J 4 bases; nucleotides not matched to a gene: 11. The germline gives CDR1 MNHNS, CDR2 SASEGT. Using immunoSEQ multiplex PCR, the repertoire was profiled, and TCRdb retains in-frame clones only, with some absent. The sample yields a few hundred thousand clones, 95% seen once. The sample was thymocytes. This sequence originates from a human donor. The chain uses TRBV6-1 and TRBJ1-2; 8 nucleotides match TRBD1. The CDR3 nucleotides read TGTGCCAGCAGTGGAAGGGTGGACAGGGTCCGCTATGGCTACACCTTC. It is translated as CASSGRVDRVRYGYTF.